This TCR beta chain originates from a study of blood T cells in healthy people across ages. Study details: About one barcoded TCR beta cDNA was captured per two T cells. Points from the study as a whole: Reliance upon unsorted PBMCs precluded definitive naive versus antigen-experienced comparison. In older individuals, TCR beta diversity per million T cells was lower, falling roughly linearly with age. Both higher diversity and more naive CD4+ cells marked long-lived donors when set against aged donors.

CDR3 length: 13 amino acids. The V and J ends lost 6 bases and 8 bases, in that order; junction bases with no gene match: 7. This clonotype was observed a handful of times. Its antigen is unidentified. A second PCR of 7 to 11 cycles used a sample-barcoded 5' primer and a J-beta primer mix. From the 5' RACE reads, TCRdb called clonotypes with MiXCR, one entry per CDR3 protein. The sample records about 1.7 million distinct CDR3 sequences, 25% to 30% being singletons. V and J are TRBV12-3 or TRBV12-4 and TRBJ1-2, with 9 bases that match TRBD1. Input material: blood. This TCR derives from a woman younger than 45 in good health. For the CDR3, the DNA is TGTGCCAGCAGCCAAGACAGGGGGGAGGGCTACACCTTC. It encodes CASSQDRGEGYTF.